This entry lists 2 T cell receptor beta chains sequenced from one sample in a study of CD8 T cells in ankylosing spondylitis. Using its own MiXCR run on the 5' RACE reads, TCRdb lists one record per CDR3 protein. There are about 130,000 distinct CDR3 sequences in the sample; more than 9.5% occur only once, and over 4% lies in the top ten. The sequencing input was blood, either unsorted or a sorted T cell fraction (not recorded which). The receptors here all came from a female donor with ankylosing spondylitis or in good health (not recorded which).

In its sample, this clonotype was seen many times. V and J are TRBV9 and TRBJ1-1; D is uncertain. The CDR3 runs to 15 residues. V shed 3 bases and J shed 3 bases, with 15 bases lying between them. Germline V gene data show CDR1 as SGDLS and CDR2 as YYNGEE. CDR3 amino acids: CASSEYSRSDTEAFF. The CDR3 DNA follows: TGTGCCAGCAGCGAGTACAGTCGATCGGACACTGAAGCTTTCTTT. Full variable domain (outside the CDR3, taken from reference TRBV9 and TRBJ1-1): DSGVTQTPKHLITATGQRVTLRCSPRSGDLSVYWYQQSLDQGLQFLIQYYNGEERAKGNILERFSAQQFPDLHSELNLSSLELGDSALYFCASSEYSRSDTEAFFGQGTRLTVV.

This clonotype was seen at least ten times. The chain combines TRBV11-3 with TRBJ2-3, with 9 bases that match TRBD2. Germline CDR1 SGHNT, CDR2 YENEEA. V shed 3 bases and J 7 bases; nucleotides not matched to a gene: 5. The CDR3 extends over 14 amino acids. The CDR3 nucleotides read TGTGCCAGCAGCTTCGCGGGAGGGCCGAATACGCAGTATTTT. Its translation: CASSFAGGPNTQYF. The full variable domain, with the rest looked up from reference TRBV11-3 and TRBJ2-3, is EAGVVQSPRYKIIEKKQPVAFWCNPISGHNTLYWYLQNLGQGPELLIRYENEEAVDDSQLPKDRFSAERLKGVDSTLKIQPAELGDSAVYLCASSFAGGPNTQYFGPGTRLTVL.